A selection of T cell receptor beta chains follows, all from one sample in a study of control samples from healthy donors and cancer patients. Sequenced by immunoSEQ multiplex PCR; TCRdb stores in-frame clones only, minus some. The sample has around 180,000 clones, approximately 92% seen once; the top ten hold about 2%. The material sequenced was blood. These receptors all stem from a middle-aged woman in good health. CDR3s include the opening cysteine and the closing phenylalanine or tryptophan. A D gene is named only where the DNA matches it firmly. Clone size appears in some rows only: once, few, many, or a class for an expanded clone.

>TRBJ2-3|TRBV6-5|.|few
TGTGCCAGCAGTTACAGGGGCACAGATACGCAGTATTTT
CASSYRGTDTQYF
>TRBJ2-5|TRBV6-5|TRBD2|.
TGTGCCACCACCCTAGCGGGGGGGCCGGAGACCCAGTACTTC
CATTLAGGPETQYF
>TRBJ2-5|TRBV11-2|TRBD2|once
TGTGCCAGCAGCTTAAGCGGGGAAGAGACCCAGTACTTC
CASSLSGEETQYF
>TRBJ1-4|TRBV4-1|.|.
TGCGCCAGCAGCCAGCCGACGGGTCGTTATGAAAAACTGTTTTTT
CASSQPTGRYEKLFF
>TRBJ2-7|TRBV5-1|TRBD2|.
TGCGCCAGCAGCATCCTTCGGGGGGATAGTTACGAGCAGTACTTC
CASSILRGDSYEQYF
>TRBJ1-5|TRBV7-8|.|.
TGTGCCAGCAGCTTAGGCAGGGATTCGAGTCAGCCCCAGCATTTT
CASSLGRDSSQPQHF
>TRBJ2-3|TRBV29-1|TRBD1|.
TGCAGCTTTAGAGGGAGGGACAGGGGGCCGGATACGCAGTATTTT
CSFRGRDRGPDTQYF
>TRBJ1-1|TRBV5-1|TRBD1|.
TGCGCCAGCAGCGGGACAGGGGGCTCGAGGACTGAAGCTTTCTTT
CASSGTGGSRTEAFF
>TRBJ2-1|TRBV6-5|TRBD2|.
TGTGCCAGCAGTTACTCCGGGGGGGCCAATGAGCAGTTCTTC
CASSYSGGANEQFF
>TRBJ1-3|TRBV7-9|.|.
TGTGCCAGCAGCTTACAGGGCGAAAACACCATATATTTT
CASSLQGENTIYF
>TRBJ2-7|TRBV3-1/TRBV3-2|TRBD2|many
TGTGCCAGCAGCCAAGGGGGGGGCGAGCAGTACTTC
CASSQGGGEQYF
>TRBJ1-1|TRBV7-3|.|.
TGTGCCAGCAGCTCCGGATCGGGCTCGTCTGAAGCTTTCTTT
CASSSGSGSSEAFF
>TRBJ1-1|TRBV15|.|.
TGTGATCGAGGGTGTTCGGCTGAAGCTTTCTTT
CDRGCSAEAFF
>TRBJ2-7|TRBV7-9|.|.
TGTGCCAGCAGCTTAGAGGGATGCGAGCAGTACTTC
CASSLEGCEQYF
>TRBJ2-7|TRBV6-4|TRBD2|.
TGTGCCAGCAGTTGGGGGGGACGATCCTACGAGCAGTACTTC
CASSWGGRSYEQYF
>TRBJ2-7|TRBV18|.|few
TGTGCCAGCTCAGGAATAGGCCCGAGCTCCTACGAGCAGTACTTC
CASSGIGPSSYEQYF
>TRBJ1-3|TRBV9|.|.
TGTGCCAGCAGCGCGGGACTGTCCCTCGGAAACACCGTATATTTT
CASSAGLSLGNTVYF
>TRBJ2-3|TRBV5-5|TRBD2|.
TGTGCCAGCCGTGATACTAGCGGGACAGATACGCAGTATTTT
CASRDTSGTDTQYF
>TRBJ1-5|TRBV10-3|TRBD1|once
TGTGCCATCAGTGATTCAGGGGGGAGCAATCAGCCCCAGCATTTT
CAISDSGGSNQPQHF
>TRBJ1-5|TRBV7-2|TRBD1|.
TGTGCCAGCAGCTTAACGATCCCTGACAGGGGCAGATATCAGCCCCAGCATTTT
CASSLTIPDRGRYQPQHF
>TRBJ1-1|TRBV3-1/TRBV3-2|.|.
TGTGCCAGCAAGGGGTGGGGCGAGAACACTGAAGCTTTCTTT
CASKGWGENTEAFF
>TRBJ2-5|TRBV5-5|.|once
TGTGCCAGCTGGGAAAGGGGGGCAGAGACCCAGTACTTC
CASWERGAETQYF
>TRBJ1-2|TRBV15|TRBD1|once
TGTGCCACCAGCAAAGACCGGGACAGGGGGCAGTCGAGCTATGGCTACACCTTC
CATSKDRDRGQSSYGYTF